A selection of T cell receptor beta chains follows, all from one sample in a study of blood T cell repertoires in COVID-19. The table came from immunoSEQ multiplex PCR; TCRdb's copy has only in-frame clones and leaves some out. The table has 300,000 to 400,000 clones, around nine tenths seen once. Sequencing was carried out using peripheral blood. These receptors originate from a woman in her 70s with COVID-19, enrolled during active disease. The CDR3 runs from the conserved cysteine through the conserved F or W. The D gene is left open where the match is weak. The listing skips clone size in some rows; elsewhere it reads once, few, many or a size class.

DNA	CDR3	size	V	J	D
TGTGCCAGCAGTTATGGAGGCGAGCAGTACTTC	CASSYGGEQYF	.	TRBV6-5	TRBJ2-7	.
TGTGCCAGCTCACCCCCGGGACAGGGGGCTTCCTACAATGAGCAGTTCTTC	CASSPPGQGASYNEQFF	.	TRBV18	TRBJ2-1	TRBD1
TGTGCCAGCAGTTACATGGGGGCCCATAATTCACCCCTCCACTTT	CASSYMGAHNSPLHF	.	TRBV6-5	TRBJ1-6	.
TGCGCCAGCAGCGAGGGGAACACTGAAGCTTTCTTT	CASSEGNTEAFF	few	TRBV5-1	TRBJ1-1	.
TGTGCCAGCAGCTTAGTTTTGTCAGTGTTACCGAACACCGGGGAGCTGTTTTTT	CASSLVLSVLPNTGELFF	.	TRBV7-8	TRBJ2-2	.
TGCGCCAGCAGTACAGGACAGGGGGTAGCCAAAAACATTCAGTACTTC	CASSTGQGVAKNIQYF	many	TRBV5-1	TRBJ2-4	TRBD1
TGTGCCTTTATGGACAGACACACAGATACGCAGTATTTT	CAFMDRHTDTQYF	.	TRBV30	TRBJ2-3	.
TGTGCCAGCAGCCCTGGGAGCGGATCTGGAAACACCATATATTTT	CASSPGSGSGNTIYF	.	TRBV11-3	TRBJ1-3	.
TGTGCTAGTGGTTTGGTAGCAGGGTGGGGTCAGCCCCAGCATTTT	CASGLVAGWGQPQHF	.	TRBV12-5	TRBJ1-5	.
TGCAGTGCTAGTTGGTCGGGTTCTCAGCCCCAGCATTTT	CSASWSGSQPQHF	.	TRBV20-1	TRBJ1-5	.
TGTGCCAGCATCGGTGGGGAGGAAAAACTGTTTTTT	CASIGGEEKLFF	.	TRBV25-1	TRBJ1-4	.
TGTGCCAGCAGCCCTAATAGCGGGGGATACTACGAGCAGTACTTC	CASSPNSGGYYEQYF	.	TRBV5-4	TRBJ2-7	TRBD2
TGTGCCAGCAGAAAAGTGGGACTAGCAAATGAGCAGTTCTTC	CASRKVGLANEQFF	once	TRBV6-5	TRBJ2-1	TRBD2
TGCGCCAGCAGCTGGGGACTAGCGGGGTACAATGAGCAGTTCTTC	CASSWGLAGYNEQFF	.	TRBV5-1	TRBJ2-1	TRBD2
TGTGCCAGCGGCCGGACAGAGGGCTACACCTTC	CASGRTEGYTF	.	TRBV6-5	TRBJ1-2	.
TGTGCCAGCAGCGTAGGGGACAGTTCGAGGAATGAGCAGTTCTTC	CASSVGDSSRNEQFF	.	TRBV9	TRBJ2-1	TRBD1
TGTGCCACCAGTGATCCGGACAGGTTAGGTGGCTACACCTTC	CATSDPDRLGGYTF	.	TRBV24-1	TRBJ1-2	TRBD1
TGTGCCAGCAGTTTCGTGCTAGCGGGGGGCCCCGCGGACGAGCAGTACTTC	CASSFVLAGGPADEQYF	.	TRBV28	TRBJ2-7	TRBD2
TGTGCCACCAGTGATAGCGGGGGGGACACCGGGGAGCTGTTTTTT	CATSDSGGDTGELFF	.	TRBV24-1	TRBJ2-2	TRBD2
TGTGCTAGTGGTTTCGGGGGGCGGACTGAAGCTTTCTTT	CASGFGGRTEAFF	few	TRBV12-5	TRBJ1-1	.
TGTGCCAGCAGCCGCTATGGCTACACCTTC	CASSRYGYTF	few	TRBV28	TRBJ1-2	.
TGTGCCAGTAGTATAGCCGGGGGGGACCCCTACGAGCAGTACTTC	CASSIAGGDPYEQYF	.	TRBV19	TRBJ2-7	TRBD2
TGTGCCAGCAGCCCGCGCCTAGCGGGGGGTGTAGATACGCAGTATTTT	CASSPRLAGGVDTQYF	.	TRBV3-1/TRBV3-2	TRBJ2-3	TRBD2
TGTGCCAGCAGCCAAGATGAGACTAGCGAGGCACCCCAGTACTTC	CASSQDETSEAPQYF	.	TRBV4-2	TRBJ2-5	TRBD2
TGTGCCAGCAGTTACTGGACAGGGGGCGAAGCTTTCTTT	CASSYWTGGEAFF	.	TRBV7-9	TRBJ1-1	TRBD1
TGTGCCAGCTCACCACCTCTTTCGGGGTGGGAGCAGTTCTTC	CASSPPLSGWEQFF	.	TRBV18	TRBJ2-1	.
TGTGCCAGCAGTTTTGTCGGAGCGGGGGGGCCGGGCACAGATACGCAGTATTTT	CASSFVGAGGPGTDTQYF	.	TRBV27	TRBJ2-3	TRBD2
TGTGCCACCAGTGATCCGGGGGGGGCGAATACGCAGTATTTT	CATSDPGGANTQYF	.	TRBV24-1	TRBJ2-3	TRBD2
TGTGCCAGCAGTAGTTCAGCCGGGACTGAAGCTTTCTTT	CASSSSAGTEAFF	.	TRBV6-5	TRBJ1-1	.
TGTGCCAGCAGCTTAGCTGCAGCGGGGGCTCCGCAAGAGACCCAGTACTTC	CASSLAAAGAPQETQYF	.	TRBV7-2	TRBJ2-5	TRBD2
TGTGCCAGCACTTGGATTGACAGCAACTATGGCTACACCTTC	CASTWIDSNYGYTF	.	TRBV2	TRBJ1-2	.
TGTGCCAGCAGTTACGAAGGGGGGGGAACTGAAGCTTTCTTT	CASSYEGGGTEAFF	.	TRBV6-2/TRBV6-3	TRBJ1-1	.
TGTGCCAGTAGTATTCCCCGGACAGGGGGCCATCAGCCCCAGCATTTT	CASSIPRTGGHQPQHF	.	TRBV19	TRBJ1-5	TRBD1
TGCGCCAGCAGCCAAGAGGGGACAGCCGGGGCCCTGGCCTACGAGCAGTACTTC	CASSQEGTAGALAYEQYF	once	TRBV4-1	TRBJ2-7	TRBD1
TGTGCCATCGGTCTCCGGGGGGCCAACGTCCTGACTTTC	CAIGLRGANVLTF	.	TRBV24-1	TRBJ2-6	.
TGTGCCAGCAGTCCGCGCCTAGGAGGAGATACGCAGTATTTT	CASSPRLGGDTQYF	few	TRBV6-2/TRBV6-3	TRBJ2-3	.
TGCAGCGTTGCCTCCGAGGGGGGGGTTACTGAAGCTTTCTTT	CSVASEGGVTEAFF	.	TRBV29-1	TRBJ1-1	.
TGTGCCAGCTCACCTGACAGGGGAGGCTATGGCTACACCTTC	CASSPDRGGYGYTF	.	TRBV18	TRBJ1-2	TRBD1
TGCAGCGTTGATGGACTAGCGGGGACCTACGAGCAGTACTTC	CSVDGLAGTYEQYF	.	TRBV29-1	TRBJ2-7	TRBD2
TGCGCCAGCAGCGTCACCGCCGGGTTGCCGAGCGCCTACAATGAGCAGTTCTTC	CASSVTAGLPSAYNEQFF	once	TRBV5-1	TRBJ2-1	.
TGCGCCAGCAGCACAACGGGACAGGAACAAAACATTCAGTACTTC	CASSTTGQEQNIQYF	.	TRBV5-1	TRBJ2-4	TRBD1
TGTGCCAGCAGCTACCCCGCACGGGGAGGTGAGCAGTTCTTC	CASSYPARGGEQFF	few	TRBV11-2	TRBJ2-1	.
TGTGCCAGCAGCTTTGGTAGTCAGCCCCAGCATTTT	CASSFGSQPQHF	.	TRBV5-8	TRBJ1-5	.
TGTGCCAGCAGCTTAGCCGGGAGCAGGGATTGGGCTTTCTTT	CASSLAGSRDWAFF	.	TRBV11-2	TRBJ1-1	.
TGTGCCAGCAGTGGTACAGGGGGATCCTATAATTCACCCCTCCACTTT	CASSGTGGSYNSPLHF	.	TRBV28	TRBJ1-6	TRBD1
TGTGCCAGCAGCTTACCGAACTATGGCTACACCTTC	CASSLPNYGYTF	.	TRBV7-9	TRBJ1-2	.
TGTGCCATCCACAACAGCGGGGCTAGCACAGATACGCAGTATTTT	CAIHNSGASTDTQYF	.	TRBV10-3	TRBJ2-3	TRBD2
TGTGCCAGCAGCCCCCAGCGGGGGTTCGGGACGCAGTATTTT	CASSPQRGFGTQYF	.	TRBV3-1/TRBV3-2	TRBJ2-3	TRBD2
TGCGCCAGCAGCCAAGAATCTGGGGGGACTGGAAACACCATATATTTT	CASSQESGGTGNTIYF	.	TRBV4-3	TRBJ1-3	.
TGCGCCAGCAGCCAGGGGACAGGGAATAATGAAAAACTGTTTTTT	CASSQGTGNNEKLFF	.	TRBV4-3	TRBJ1-4	TRBD1
TGCGCCAGCAGCCAAGGAGAGACAGGGTACACTGAAGCTTTCTTT	CASSQGETGYTEAFF	.	TRBV4-1	TRBJ1-1	TRBD1
TGTGCCAGCAGCCCATTGACGGGGGGCCATGAGCAGTTCTTC	CASSPLTGGHEQFF	.	TRBV7-9	TRBJ2-1	.
TGTGCCAGCAGTTCACTCAGGGGGCGGAACGCTGAAGCTTTCTTT	CASSSLRGRNAEAFF	.	TRBV27	TRBJ1-1	TRBD1
TGCGCCAGCAGCTTGGCGGGGGGGTCTGGAAACACCATATATTTT	CASSLAGGSGNTIYF	.	TRBV5-1	TRBJ1-3	.
TGTGCCACCAGCACCGGGACAGGGCCTATTAAGCAGTACTTC	CATSTGTGPIKQYF	.	TRBV24-1	TRBJ2-7	TRBD1